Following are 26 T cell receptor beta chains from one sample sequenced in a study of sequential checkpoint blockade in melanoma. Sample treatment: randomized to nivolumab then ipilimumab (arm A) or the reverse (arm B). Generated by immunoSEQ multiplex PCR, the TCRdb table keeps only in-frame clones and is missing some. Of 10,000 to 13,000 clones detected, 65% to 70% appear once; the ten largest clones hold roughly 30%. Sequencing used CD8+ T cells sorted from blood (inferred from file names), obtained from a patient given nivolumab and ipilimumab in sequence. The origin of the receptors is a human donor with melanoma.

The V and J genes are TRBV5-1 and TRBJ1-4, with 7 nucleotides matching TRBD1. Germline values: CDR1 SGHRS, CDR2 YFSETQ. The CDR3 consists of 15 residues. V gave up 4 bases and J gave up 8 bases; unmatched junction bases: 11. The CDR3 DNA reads TGCGCCAGCAGCATGGATGACAGGGTCTGGGAAAAACTGTTTTTT. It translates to CASSMDDRVWEKLFF.

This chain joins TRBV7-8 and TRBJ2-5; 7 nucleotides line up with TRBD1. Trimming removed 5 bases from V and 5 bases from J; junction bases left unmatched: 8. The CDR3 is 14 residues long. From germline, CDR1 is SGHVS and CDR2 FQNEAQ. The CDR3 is CASSEGQLEETQYF. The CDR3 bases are TGTGCCAGCAGCGAGGGACAGTTGGAGGAGACCCAGTACTTC.

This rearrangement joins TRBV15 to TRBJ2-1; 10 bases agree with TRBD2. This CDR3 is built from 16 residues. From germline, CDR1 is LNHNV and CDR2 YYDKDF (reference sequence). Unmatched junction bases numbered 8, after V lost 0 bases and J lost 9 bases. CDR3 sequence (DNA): TGTGCCACCAGCAGAGATCCGCTAGCGGGAGTAATTGAGCAGTTCTTC. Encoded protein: CATSRDPLAGVIEQFF. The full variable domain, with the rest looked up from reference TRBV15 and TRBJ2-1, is DAMVIQNPRYQVTQFGKPVTLSCSQTLNHNVMYWYQQKSSQAPKLLFHYYDKDFNNEADTPDNFQSRRPNTSFCFLDIRSPGLGDTAMYLCATSRDPLAGVIEQFFGPGTRLTVL.

Here the CDR3 reads CASTGAGLALPGLYNEQFF. CDR3 coding DNA: TGTGCCAGCACCGGGGCGGGACTAGCGCTCCCTGGGCTATACAATGAGCAGTTCTTC. This sequence joins TRBV28 and TRBJ2-1; 10 nucleotides line up with TRBD2. Germline CDR1 is MDHEN and CDR2 is SYDVKM. V shed 7 bases, J shed 4 bases, and the junction held 19 bases outside the gene matches. The CDR3 consists of 19 residues.

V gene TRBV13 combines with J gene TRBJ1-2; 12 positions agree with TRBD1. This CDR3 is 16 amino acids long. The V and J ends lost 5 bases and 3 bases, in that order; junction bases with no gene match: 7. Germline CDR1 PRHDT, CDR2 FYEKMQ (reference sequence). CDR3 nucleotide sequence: TGTGCCAGCAGCGACCCCGGGACAGGGGGCGACTATGGCTACACCTTC. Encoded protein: CASSDPGTGGDYGYTF.

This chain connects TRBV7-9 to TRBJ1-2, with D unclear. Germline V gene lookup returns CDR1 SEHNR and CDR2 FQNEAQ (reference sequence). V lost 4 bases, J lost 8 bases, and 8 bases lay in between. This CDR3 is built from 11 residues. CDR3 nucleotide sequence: TGTGCCAGCAGCTATGGGCCCGGCTACACCTTC. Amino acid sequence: CASSYGPGYTF.

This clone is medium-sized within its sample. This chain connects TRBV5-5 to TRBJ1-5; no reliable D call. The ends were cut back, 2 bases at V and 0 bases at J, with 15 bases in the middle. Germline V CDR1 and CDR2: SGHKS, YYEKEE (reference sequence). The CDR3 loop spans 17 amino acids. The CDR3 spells CASSLGRRSYSNQPQHF. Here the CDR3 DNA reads TGTGCCAGCAGCTTAGGGAGACGGAGCTATAGCAATCAGCCCCAGCATTTT.

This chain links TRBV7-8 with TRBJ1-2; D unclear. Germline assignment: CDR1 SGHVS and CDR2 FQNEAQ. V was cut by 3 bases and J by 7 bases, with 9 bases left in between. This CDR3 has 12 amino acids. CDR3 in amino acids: CASSFYNVGYTF. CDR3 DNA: TGTGCCAGCAGCTTTTACAACGTTGGCTACACCTTC.

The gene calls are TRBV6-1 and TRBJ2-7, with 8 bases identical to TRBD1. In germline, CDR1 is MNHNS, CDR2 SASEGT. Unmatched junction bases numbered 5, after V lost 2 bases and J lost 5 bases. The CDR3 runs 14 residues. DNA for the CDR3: TGTGCCAGCAGTGAACAGGGGGCGCAGGACGAGCAGTACTTC. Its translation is CASSEQGAQDEQYF.

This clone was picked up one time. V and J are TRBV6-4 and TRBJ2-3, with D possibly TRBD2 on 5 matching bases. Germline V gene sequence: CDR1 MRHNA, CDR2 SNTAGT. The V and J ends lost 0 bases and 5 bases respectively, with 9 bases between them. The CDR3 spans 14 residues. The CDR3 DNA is TGTGCCAGCAGTGACTCTGATAGCGTAGATACGCAGTATTTT. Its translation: CASSDSDSVDTQYF.

CDR3 sequence reads: CASSSREQGASEQFF. CDR3 DNA sequence: TGCGCCAGCAGCTCCCGGGAGCAGGGGGCCAGTGAGCAGTTCTTC. The genes are TRBV5-1 and TRBJ2-1; 8 nucleotides agree with TRBD1. Per the germline V gene, CDR1 is SGHRS and CDR2 is YFSETQ. The junction had 11 bases not matched to a gene; V was cut back by 3 bases and J by 9 bases. The CDR3 loop spans 15 amino acids. The entire variable domain, with the rest obtained from reference TRBV5-1 and TRBJ2-1, is as follows: KAGVTQTPRYLIKTRGQQVTLSCSPISGHRSVSWYQQTPGQGLQFLFEYFSETQRNKGNFPGRFSGRQFSNSRSEMNVSTLELGDSALYLCASSSREQGASEQFFGPGTRLTVL.

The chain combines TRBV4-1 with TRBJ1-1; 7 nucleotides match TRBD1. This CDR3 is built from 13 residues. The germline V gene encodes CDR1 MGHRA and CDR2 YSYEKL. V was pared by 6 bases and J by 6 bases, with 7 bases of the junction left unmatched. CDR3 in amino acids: CASRSDREAEAFF. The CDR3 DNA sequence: TGCGCCAGCAGGTCCGACAGGGAAGCTGAAGCTTTCTTT.

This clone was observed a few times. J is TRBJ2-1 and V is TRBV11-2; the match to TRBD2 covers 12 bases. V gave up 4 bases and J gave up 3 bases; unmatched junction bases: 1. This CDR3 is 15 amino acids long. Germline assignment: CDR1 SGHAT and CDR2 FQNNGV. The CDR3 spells CASSSTSGGYNEQFF. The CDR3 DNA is TGTGCCAGCAGCTCGACTAGCGGGGGCTACAATGAGCAGTTCTTC.

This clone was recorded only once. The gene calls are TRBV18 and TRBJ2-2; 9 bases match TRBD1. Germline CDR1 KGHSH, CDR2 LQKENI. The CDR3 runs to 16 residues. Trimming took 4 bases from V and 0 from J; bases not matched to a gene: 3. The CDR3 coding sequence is TGTGCCAGCTCACTTACAGGGGGCGCGAACACCGGGGAGCTGTTTTTT. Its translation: CASSLTGGANTGELFF.

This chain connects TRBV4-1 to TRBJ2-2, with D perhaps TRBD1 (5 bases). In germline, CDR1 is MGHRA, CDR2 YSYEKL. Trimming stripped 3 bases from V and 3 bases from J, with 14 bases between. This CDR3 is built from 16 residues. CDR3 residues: CASSHSGRTYTGELFF. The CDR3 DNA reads TGCGCCAGCAGCCACTCGGGTAGGACATACACCGGGGAGCTGTTTTTT.

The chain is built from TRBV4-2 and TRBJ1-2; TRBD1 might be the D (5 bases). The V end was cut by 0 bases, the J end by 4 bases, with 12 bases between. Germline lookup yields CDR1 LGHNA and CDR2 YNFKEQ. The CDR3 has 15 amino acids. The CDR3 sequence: CASSQDPGQGYGYTF. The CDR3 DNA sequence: TGTGCCAGCAGCCAAGATCCTGGACAAGGCTATGGCTACACCTTC.

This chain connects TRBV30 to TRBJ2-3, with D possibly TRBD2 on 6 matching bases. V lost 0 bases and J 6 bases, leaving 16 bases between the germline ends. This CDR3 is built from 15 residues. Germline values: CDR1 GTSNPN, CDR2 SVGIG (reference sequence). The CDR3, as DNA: TGTGCCTGGAGTGTACTAGGCAGGGCGGGGGATACGCAGTATTTT. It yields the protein CAWSVLGRAGDTQYF.

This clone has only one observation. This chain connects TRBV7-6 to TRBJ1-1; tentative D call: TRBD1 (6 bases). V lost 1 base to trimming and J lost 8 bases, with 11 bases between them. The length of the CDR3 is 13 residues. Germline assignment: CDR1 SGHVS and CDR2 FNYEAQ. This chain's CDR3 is CASSLGRGREAFF. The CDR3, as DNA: TGTGCCAGCAGCTTAGGCAGGGGACGAGAAGCTTTCTTT.

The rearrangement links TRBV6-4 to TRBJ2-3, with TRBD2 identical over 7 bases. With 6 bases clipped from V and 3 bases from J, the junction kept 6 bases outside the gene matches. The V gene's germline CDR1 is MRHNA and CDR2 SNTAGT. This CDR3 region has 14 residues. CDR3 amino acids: CASSQRDATDTQYF. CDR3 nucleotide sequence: TGTGCCAGCAGCCAGCGGGACGCAACAGATACGCAGTATTTT.

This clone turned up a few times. DNA for the CDR3: TGCGCCAGCAGCCAAGAAGGGGGCGCCGGGGAGCTGTTTTTT. Its protein is CASSQEGGAGELFF. The chain uses TRBV4-1 and TRBJ2-2, with 7 bases lining up with TRBD1. The CDR3 is 14 residues long. V dropped 0 bases and J dropped 6; count of bases not matched to a gene: 1. Germline values: CDR1 MGHRA, CDR2 YSYEKL.

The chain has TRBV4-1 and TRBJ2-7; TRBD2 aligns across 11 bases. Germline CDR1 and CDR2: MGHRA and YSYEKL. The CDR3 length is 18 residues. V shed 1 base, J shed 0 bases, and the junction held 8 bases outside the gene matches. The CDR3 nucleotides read TGCGCCAGCAGCCAAGTCAGGACTAGCGGGTCTAGCTCCTACGAGCAGTACTTC. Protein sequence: CASSQVRTSGSSSYEQYF.

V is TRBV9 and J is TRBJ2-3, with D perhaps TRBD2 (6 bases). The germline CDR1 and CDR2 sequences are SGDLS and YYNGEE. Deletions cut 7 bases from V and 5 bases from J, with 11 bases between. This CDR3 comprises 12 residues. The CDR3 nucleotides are TGTGCCAGCCGGGGCGGGGAAGATACGCAGTATTTT. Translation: CASRGGEDTQYF.

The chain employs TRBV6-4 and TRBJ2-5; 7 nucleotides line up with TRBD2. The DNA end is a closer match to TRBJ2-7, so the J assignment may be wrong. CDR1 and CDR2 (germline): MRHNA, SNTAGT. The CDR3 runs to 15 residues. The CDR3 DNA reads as TGTGCCAGCAGGGGGAGCGGGACGGAATCCTACGAGCAGTACTTC. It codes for CASRGSGTESYEQYF.

CDR3 DNA: TGTGCCAGCAGCCAAGCCCGGGGCAGGGGGAGTAGCGGGAGGATTCACGAGCAGTACTTC. Its translation: CASSQARGRGSSGRIHEQYF. The chain joins TRBV14 to TRBJ2-7; the match to TRBD2 covers 10 bases. Germline lookup yields CDR1 SGHDN and CDR2 FVKESK. Trimming took 1 base from V and 5 from J; bases not matched to a gene: 20. CDR3 size: 20 residues.

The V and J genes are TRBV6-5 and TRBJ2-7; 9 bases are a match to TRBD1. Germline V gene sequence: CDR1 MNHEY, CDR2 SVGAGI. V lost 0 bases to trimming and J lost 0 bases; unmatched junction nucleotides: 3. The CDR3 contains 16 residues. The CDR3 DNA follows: TGTGCCAGCAGTTACTCTACAGGGGGCGTCTCCTACGAGCAGTACTTC. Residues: CASSYSTGGVSYEQYF.

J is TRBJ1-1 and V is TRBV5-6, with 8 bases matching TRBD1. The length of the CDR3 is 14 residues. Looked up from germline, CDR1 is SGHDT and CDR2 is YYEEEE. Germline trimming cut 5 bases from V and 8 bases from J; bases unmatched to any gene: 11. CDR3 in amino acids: CASSTGQDKLEAFF. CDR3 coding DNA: TGTGCCAGCAGTACGGGACAGGACAAACTGGAAGCTTTCTTT. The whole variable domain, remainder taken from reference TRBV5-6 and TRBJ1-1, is DAGVTQSPTHLIKTRGQQVTLRCSPKSGHDTVSWYQQALGQGPQFIFQYYEEEERQRGNFPDRFSGHQFPNYSSELNVNALLLGDSALYLCASSTGQDKLEAFFGQGTRLTVV.